A selection of T cell receptor beta chains follows, all from one sample in a study of tumour-infiltrating T cells in Burkitt lymphoma. Method: immunoSEQ multiplex PCR; TCRdb's copy keeps in-frame clones and lacks some. The sample has around 50,000 clones; roughly 30% are singletons. Sequenced: tumor tissue. These receptors came from a human donor with Burkitt lymphoma. The CDR3 runs from the conserved cysteine through the conserved F or W. The order of the fields is clone size, D gene, J gene, V gene, CDR3 DNA, CDR3 protein. A D gene is named only where the DNA matches it firmly. The size of a clone is reported for some rows only, either as once, few or many, or as a class for expanded clones.

- | - | TRBJ1-2 | TRBV25-1 | TGTGCCAGCAGCCACGGGGACCCCGCCTGGTATGGCTACACCTTC | CASSHGDPAWYGYTF
- | - | TRBJ1-5 | TRBV4-3 | TGCGCCAGCAGCCAAGATGCTAAGGGGTCGGTTTTCGGTCAGCCCCAGCATTTT | CASSQDAKGSVFGQPQHF
few | - | TRBJ1-1 | TRBV5-4 | TGTGCCAGCAGCTTGGGGGCCCTCGGGACTATGAACACTGAAGCTTTCTTT | CASSLGALGTMNTEAFF
- | TRBD2 | TRBJ2-5 | TRBV19 | TGTGCCAGTAGTATAGGACTAGCGGGGTTTAAAGAGACCCAGTACTTC | CASSIGLAGFKETQYF
- | - | TRBJ1-2 | TRBV9 | TGTGCCAGCAGCGTAGCCGCGGGGGGGAACGGCCCCACCTTC | CASSVAAGGNGPTF
few | - | TRBJ1-1 | TRBV7-2 | TGTGCCAGCAGCTCCCGTGGGCGGACTGAAGCTTTCTTT | CASSSRGRTEAFF
few | - | TRBJ1-6 | TRBV6-1 | TGTGCCAGCAGTGAATCGACAGTAAGTTCACCCCTCCACTTT | CASSESTVSSPLHF
few | - | TRBJ2-5 | TRBV5-1 | TGCGCCAGCAGCCCTACAGGTATTACGGAGACCCAGTACTTC | CASSPTGITETQYF
- | - | TRBJ2-5 | TRBV9 | TGTGCCAGCAGCGTTGGCGCCACTGGGGAGACCCAGTACTTC | CASSVGATGETQYF
- | - | TRBJ1-3 | TRBV19 | TGTGCCAGTAGTCCCCAAATGAGCTCTGGAAACACCATATATTTT | CASSPQMSSGNTIYF
- | - | TRBJ2-3 | TRBV30 | TGTGCCTGGAGGATCACAGATACGCAGTATTTT | CAWRITDTQYF
- | - | TRBJ1-6 | TRBV18 | TGTGCCAGCTCACCACAAGCCCCCAGTCAAAAAGGAAACTCACCCCTCCACTTT | CASSPQAPSQKGNSPLHF
- | - | TRBJ1-4 | TRBV7-2 | TGTGCCAGCAGCTTAGGATTTACGGGGGGTGAAAAACTGTTTTTT | CASSLGFTGGEKLFF
- | - | TRBJ1-1 | TRBV5-1 | TGCGCCAGCAGCTTAGAAAACGGGGGAGGCACTGAAGCTTTCTTT | CASSLENGGGTEAFF
few | - | TRBJ2-7 | TRBV21-1 | TGTGCCAGCAGCACAGCGGGACGGGAGCAGTACTTC | CASSTAGREQYF
- | TRBD1 | TRBJ2-7 | TRBV10-3 | TGTGCCATCAGTGTGGACAGGGACATAGCGTACGAGCAGTACTTC | CAISVDRDIAYEQYF
- | TRBD2 | TRBJ2-7 | TRBV10-3 | TGTGCCATCAGGGGGGGGGACTCCTACGAGCAGTACTTC | CAIRGGDSYEQYF
few | - | TRBJ1-3 | TRBV6-6 | TGTGCCAGCACGTCTGGAAACACCATATATTTT | CASTSGNTIYF
- | TRBD2 | TRBJ2-3 | TRBV15 | TGTGCCACCAGCAGGGAGACTAGCGGGGGGGCGTTTGGTTGGGCAGATACGCAGTATTTT | CATSRETSGGAFGWADTQYF
- | TRBD1 | TRBJ1-2 | TRBV4-3 | TGCGCCAGCAGCCAAGATCTCCTGACAGGGGCTTATGGCTACACCTTC | CASSQDLLTGAYGYTF
few | TRBD1 | TRBJ1-2 | TRBV5-6 | TGTGCCAGCAGCTTCTACGGACAGGCCGGTAACTATGGCTACACCTTC | CASSFYGQAGNYGYTF
few | - | TRBJ1-1 | TRBV9 | TGTGCCAGCAGCAAGCGGGGAGATACTGAAGCTTTCTTT | CASSKRGDTEAFF
- | TRBD1 | TRBJ1-2 | TRBV6-4 | TGTGCCAGCAGCCCGGGACAGGGGGGCTATGGCTACACCTTC | CASSPGQGGYGYTF
few | - | TRBJ1-5 | TRBV4-1 | TGCGCCAGCAGCCAAGATCCGGACAGTCCCTATAGCAATCAGCCCCAGCATTTT | CASSQDPDSPYSNQPQHF
- | TRBD2 | TRBJ2-1 | TRBV2 | TGTGCCAGCGGCCCACTAGCGGGCAATGAGCAGTTCTTC | CASGPLAGNEQFF
- | - | TRBJ1-2 | TRBV30 | TGTGCCTGGAGTGTAACAGACTATGGCTACACCTTC | CAWSVTDYGYTF
- | - | TRBJ1-1 | TRBV20-1 | TGCAGTAACCGGGGGAACACTGAAGCTTTCTTT | CSNRGNTEAFF
- | TRBD1 | TRBJ2-3 | TRBV19 | TGTGCCACCCGGACGGACAGGAGCACAGATACGCAGTATTTT | CATRTDRSTDTQYF
few | - | TRBJ2-7 | TRBV29-1 | TGCAGCGTAGAGGGGACACTGTACGAGCAGTACTTC | CSVEGTLYEQYF
- | - | TRBJ1-6 | TRBV5-1 | TGCGCCAGCGCCTTAGGACCCGGGAGCTCCTATAATTCACCCCTCCACTTT | CASALGPGSSYNSPLHF
few | TRBD1 | TRBJ1-2 | TRBV7-9 | TGTGCCAGCAGCCGCGGAACAGGGGCGAGGTATGGCTACACCTTC | CASSRGTGARYGYTF
- | TRBD2 | TRBJ2-3 | TRBV6-5 | TGTGCCAGCAGTTCCTACGGGGAGGGTCAATCAGATACGCAGTATTTT | CASSSYGEGQSDTQYF
few | - | TRBJ2-5 | TRBV5-1 | TGCGCCAGCAGCTGGGGTCGAGAGACCCAGTACTTC | CASSWGRETQYF
few | - | TRBJ1-2 | TRBV2 | TGTGCCAGCACCAAACTCCACGGCTCTGCCTATGGCTACACCTTC | CASTKLHGSAYGYTF
- | - | TRBJ1-1 | TRBV5-6 | TGTGCCAGCAGCTTTCCGACAGTGAACACTGAAGCTTTCTTT | CASSFPTVNTEAFF
- | TRBD1 | TRBJ2-7 | TRBV6-4 | TGTGCCAGCAGTGACTCGGGACAGAGCTCCTACGAGCAGTACTTC | CASSDSGQSSYEQYF
- | - | TRBJ2-2 | TRBV7-2 | TGTGCCAGCAGCTCCTGGGAGGGGGGGGCCGGGGAGCTGTTTTTT | CASSSWEGGAGELFF
- | - | TRBJ2-2 | TRBV10-2 | TGCGCCAGCAGTGATTTACAGAGGGGAAACACCGGGGAGCTGTTTTTT | CASSDLQRGNTGELFF
- | - | TRBJ1-4 | TRBV11-2 | TGTGCCAGCAGCCGCACAGGGCTCTCCGGAAAACTGTTTTTT | CASSRTGLSGKLFF
few | - | TRBJ2-7 | TRBV10-3 | TGTGCCATCAGTTCCGGGACCGAAGGATCCTACGAGCAGTACTTC | CAISSGTEGSYEQYF
- | TRBD1 | TRBJ1-6 | TRBV5-3 | TGTGCCAGAAGCCCAACGGGGACAGGTAATTCACCCCTCCACTTT | CARSPTGTGNSPLHF